This T cell receptor (beta chain) derives from a study of blood T cells in healthy people across ages. Notes on the study in general: Age brought a roughly linear fall in TCR beta diversity measured per million T cells. The study found more naive CD4+ cells and higher diversity in long-lived than aged donors.

Sample-barcoded 5' priming and a J-beta primer mix drove a second PCR of about 6 to 12 cycles. TCRdb recomputed calls from the 5' RACE reads with MiXCR, one row per CDR3 protein. The profile shows hundreds of thousands of distinct CDR3 sequences, roughly 58% of them singletons. As regards this clonotype: Its antigen remains unknown.

V lost 7 bases, J lost 3 bases, and 13 bases lay in between. Germline CDR1 reads DFQATT; CDR2 reads SNEGSKA (reference sequence). The CDR3 runs 12 residues. This clonotype was sampled from a man aged 55 to 70 in good health. This chain links TRBV20-1 with TRBJ2-7; D may be TRBD2 (7 bases). Sequenced material: blood. The CDR3 protein is CSVEGGLYEQYF. CDR3 sequence (DNA): TGCAGTGTGGAGGGGGGGCTCTACGAGCAGTACTTC.